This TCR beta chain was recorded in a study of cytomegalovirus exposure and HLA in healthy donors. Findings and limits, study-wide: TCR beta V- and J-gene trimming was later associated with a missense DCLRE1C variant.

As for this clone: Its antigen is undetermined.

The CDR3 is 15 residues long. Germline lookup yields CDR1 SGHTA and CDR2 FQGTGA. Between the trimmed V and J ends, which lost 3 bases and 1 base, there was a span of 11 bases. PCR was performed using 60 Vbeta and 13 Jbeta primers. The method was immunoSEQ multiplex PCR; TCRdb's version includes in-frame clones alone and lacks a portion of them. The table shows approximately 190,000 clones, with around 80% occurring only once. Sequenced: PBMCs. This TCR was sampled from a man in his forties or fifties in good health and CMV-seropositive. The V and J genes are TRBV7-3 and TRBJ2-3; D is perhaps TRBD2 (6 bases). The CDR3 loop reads CASSFWGERTDTQYF. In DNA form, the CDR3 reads TGTGCCAGCAGCTTTTGGGGGGAACGCACAGATACGCAGTATTTT.